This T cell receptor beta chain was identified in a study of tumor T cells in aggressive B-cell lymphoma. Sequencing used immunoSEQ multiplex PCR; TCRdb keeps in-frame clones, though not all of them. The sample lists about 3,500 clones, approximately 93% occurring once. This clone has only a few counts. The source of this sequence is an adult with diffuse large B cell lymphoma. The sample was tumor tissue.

CDR3 region: CASSPEGTGGYEQYF. CDR3 DNA sequence: TGTGCCAGCAGCCCCGAGGGGACAGGGGGCTACGAGCAGTACTTC. The chain uses TRBV11-2 and TRBJ2-7; 11 positions agree with TRBD1. This CDR3 contains 15 residues. J gave up 3 bases and V 5 bases, and 6 bases lay outside the gene matches. Germline loops: CDR1 SGHAT, CDR2 FQNNGV.